A single sample is the source of the 5 T cell receptor beta chains below, sequenced in a study of shared clonotypes between healthy human individuals. Only in-frame clones appear in the TCRdb table, and some are missing; sequencing was by immunoSEQ multiplex PCR. The table shows around 1.1 million clones, with around 78% occurring only once. Sequencing was carried out using memory CD4+ T cells from PBMCs. The subset denotes: CD45RA-negative fraction. The receptors were sampled from a man aged 18 to 29 in good health. Some clones in this sample may be carry-over from other donors' samples.

The genes are TRBV19 and TRBJ1-1; D gene uncertain. The V gene's germline CDR1 is LNHDA and CDR2 SQIVND (reference sequence). This CDR3 is 13 amino acids long. The V and J ends lost 1 base and 8 bases respectively, with 11 bases between them. The CDR3 reads CASSIVRAAEAFF. The CDR3 region has the DNA TGTGCCAGTAGTATAGTTCGGGCCGCGGAAGCTTTCTTT.

DNA for the CDR3: TGTGCCAGCAGCTTAAGGCTAGCGGGGAGCACAGATACGCAGTATTTT. Translating gives CASSLRLAGSTDTQYF. V and J are TRBV7-2 and TRBJ2-3; 9 bases are shared with TRBD2. This CDR3 region has 16 residues. The V gene's germline CDR1 is SGHTA and CDR2 FQGNSA. The V gene end was trimmed by 2 bases and the J gene end by 0 bases; junction bases not matched to a gene: 3.

The chain uses TRBV29-1 and TRBJ2-1; D uncertain. V lost 6 bases and J lost 12, with 12 bases in between. The CDR3 loop spans 10 amino acids. Germline CDR1 and CDR2: SQVTM and ANQGSEA. CDR3 sequence reads: CSVTTIRQFF. CDR3 in DNA: TGCAGCGTGACAACTATTCGGCAGTTCTTC.

The V and J genes are TRBV5-4 and TRBJ2-7; TRBD2 agrees at 7 bases. This CDR3 region has 16 residues. The germline V gene has CDR1 SGHNT and CDR2 YYREEE (reference sequence). After removal of 1 base from V and 5 bases from J, the junction contained 12 bases not matched to a gene. CDR3 protein: CASSLRGDYRFNEQYF. CDR3 sequence (DNA): TGTGCCAGCAGCTTGAGAGGGGACTACCGTTTCAACGAGCAGTACTTC.

CDR3 loop: CATSRDPDWDQPQHF. The CDR3 DNA sequence: TGTGCCACCAGCAGAGATCCGGACTGGGATCAGCCCCAGCATTTT. This chain connects TRBV15 to TRBJ1-5; D unresolved. Trimming shortened V by 0 bases and J by 5 bases, and 11 bases separated the two germline ends. Germline CDR1 and CDR2: LNHNV and YYDKDF (reference sequence). The CDR3 has 15 residues.